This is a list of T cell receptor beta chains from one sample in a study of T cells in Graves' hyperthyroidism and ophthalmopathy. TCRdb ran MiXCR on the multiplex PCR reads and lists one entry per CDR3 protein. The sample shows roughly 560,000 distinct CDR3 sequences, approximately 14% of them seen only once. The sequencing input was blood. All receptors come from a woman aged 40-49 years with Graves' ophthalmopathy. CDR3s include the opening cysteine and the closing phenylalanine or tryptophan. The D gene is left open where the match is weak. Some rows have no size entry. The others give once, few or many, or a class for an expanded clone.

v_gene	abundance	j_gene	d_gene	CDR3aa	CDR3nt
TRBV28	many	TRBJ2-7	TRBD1	CASSGGRTGEYEQYF	TGTGCCAGCAGTGGGGGGAGGACAGGGGAGTACGAGCAGTACTTC
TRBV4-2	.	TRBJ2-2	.	CASSQLGRDGGTGELFF	TGTGCCAGCAGCCAACTAGGGCGGGATGGAGGGACCGGGGAGCTGTTTTTT
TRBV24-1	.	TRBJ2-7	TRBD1	CATSDPTQEDRRQYF	TGTGCCACCAGTGACCCGACCCAAGAGGACAGGCGACAGTACTTC
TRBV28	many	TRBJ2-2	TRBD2	CASSPGTSDPHTGELFF	TGTGCCAGCAGTCCCGGGACTAGCGATCCTCACACCGGGGAGCTGTTTTTT
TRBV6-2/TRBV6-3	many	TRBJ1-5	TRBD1	CASSPGQGVRPQHF	TGTGCCAGCAGTCCCGGACAGGGGGTGAGGCCCCAGCATTTT
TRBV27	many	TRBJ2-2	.	CASSLLTTPREGGELFF	TGTGCCAGCAGTTTATTGACCACCCCTCGAGAAGGCGGGGAGCTGTTTTTT
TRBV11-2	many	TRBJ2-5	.	CASSLISETQYF	TGTGCCAGCAGCTTAATTTCAGAGACCCAGTACTTC
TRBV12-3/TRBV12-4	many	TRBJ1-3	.	CASSRGTGNTIYF	TGTGCCAGCAGTAGGGGGACTGGAAACACCATATATTTT
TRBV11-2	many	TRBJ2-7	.	CASSLTVEGGGEQYF	TGTGCCAGCAGCTTGACAGTGGAGGGGGGTGGAGAGCAGTACTTC
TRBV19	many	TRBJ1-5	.	CASSIPEGHQPQHF	TGTGCCAGTAGTATCCCGGAAGGGCATCAGCCCCAGCATTTT
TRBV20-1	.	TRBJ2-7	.	CSARAWVPPEQYF	TGCAGTGCTAGAGCATGGGTACCTCCCGAGCAGTACTTC
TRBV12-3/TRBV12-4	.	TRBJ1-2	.	CASSLGARYGYTF	TGTGCCAGCAGTTTAGGTGCGCGCTATGGCTACACCTTC
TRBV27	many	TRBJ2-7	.	CASSPSILGYEQYF	TGTGCCAGCAGTCCGAGTATCTTAGGATACGAGCAGTACTTC
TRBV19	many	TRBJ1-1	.	CASSIDRAGLNTEAFF	TGTGCCAGTAGTATAGATAGGGCAGGCTTGAACACTGAAGCTTTCTTT
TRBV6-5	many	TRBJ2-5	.	CASSYSRGEETQYF	TGTGCCAGCAGTTACTCGAGGGGCGAAGAGACCCAGTACTTC
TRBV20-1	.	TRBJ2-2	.	CSASKATGTGELFF	TGCAGTGCTAGTAAGGCGACCGGGACCGGGGAGCTGTTTTTT